Listed here is a single T cell receptor (beta chain). The antigen remains unidentified. This entry comes from a study of cytomegalovirus exposure and HLA in healthy donors. Study conclusions and caveats: When a later analysis was performed, an Asian-associated ancestry cluster reportedly had fewer N-insertions than the approximately 700-donor mean.

Germline CDR1 and CDR2: SGHNT and YYREEE (reference sequence). The V end lost 0 bases, the J end lost 4 bases, and 8 bases lay between the germline ends. The CDR3 is made up of 13 amino acids. Use of 60 Vbeta and 13 Jbeta primers characterized the PCR. This table comes from immunoSEQ multiplex PCR, and its TCRdb copy is limited to in-frame clones, with some not included. This table has under 200,000 clones, roughly 82% appearing once. This clonotype was sampled from a woman between 45 and 65 years old in good health and CMV-seronegative. V and J are TRBV5-4 and TRBJ2-7; no reliable D call. The material sequenced was PBMCs. The CDR3 spells CASSLAGEYEQYF. Written as DNA, the CDR3 is TGTGCCAGCAGCTTGGCCGGAGAATACGAGCAGTACTTC.